The text below deals with one TCR beta chain. What it recognizes is unknown. Single viable CD3+CD4+CD8-CD45RO+ cells were sorted as the memory CD4+ T cells. V lost 3 bases, J lost 3 bases, and 14 bases lay in between. From germline, CDR1 is SGHTA and CDR2 FQGNSA. The CDR3 totals 15 residues. The protocol was immunoSEQ multiplex PCR, while the TCRdb copy is restricted to in-frame clones and leaves out a portion. The table lists some 30,000 clones, about 75% of them singletons. This sample is drawn from a study of memory CD4+ T cells and cytomegalovirus serostatus. Whole-study findings and limits: CD4+ memory repertoires contained about two fifths of the roughly 150 reported CMV TCRbeta sequences.

This TCR came from an adult in good health and CMV-seronegative. Some clones in this sample may be carry-over from other donors' samples. Sequenced: memory CD4+ T cells from blood. V usage is TRBV7-2 and J usage is TRBJ1-1; no clear D gene. The DNA of the CDR3 is TGTGCCAGCAGCTTTATGGGAGCTATTTACACTGAAGCTTTCTTT. It specifies CASSFMGAIYTEAFF.